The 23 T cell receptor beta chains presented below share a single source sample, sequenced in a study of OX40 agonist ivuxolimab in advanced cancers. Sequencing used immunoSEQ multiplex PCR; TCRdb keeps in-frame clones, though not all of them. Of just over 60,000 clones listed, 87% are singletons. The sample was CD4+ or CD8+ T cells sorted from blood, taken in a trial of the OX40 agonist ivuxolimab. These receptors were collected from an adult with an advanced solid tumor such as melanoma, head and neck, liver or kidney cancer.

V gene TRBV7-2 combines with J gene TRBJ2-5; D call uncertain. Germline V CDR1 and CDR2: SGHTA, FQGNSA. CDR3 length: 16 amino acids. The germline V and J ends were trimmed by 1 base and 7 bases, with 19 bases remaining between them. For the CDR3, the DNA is TGTGCCAGCAGCTTAGTTCCGAGTTCGCTGTGGGGGACCCAGTACTTC. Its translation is CASSLVPSSLWGTQYF. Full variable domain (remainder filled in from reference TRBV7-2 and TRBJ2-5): GAGVSQSPSNKVTEKGKDVELRCDPISGHTALYWYRQSLGQGLEFLIYFQGNSAPDKSGLPSDRFSAERTGGSVSTLTIQRTQQEDSAVYLCASSLVPSSLWGTQYFGPGTRLLVL.

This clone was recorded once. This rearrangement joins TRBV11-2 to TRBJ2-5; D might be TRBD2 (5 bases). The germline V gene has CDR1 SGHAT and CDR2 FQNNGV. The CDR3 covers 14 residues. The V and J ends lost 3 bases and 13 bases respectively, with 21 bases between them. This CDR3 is CASSFERGRGTRYF. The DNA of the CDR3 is TGTGCCAGCAGCTTTGAGCGAGGGCGAGGAACTAGGTACTTC.

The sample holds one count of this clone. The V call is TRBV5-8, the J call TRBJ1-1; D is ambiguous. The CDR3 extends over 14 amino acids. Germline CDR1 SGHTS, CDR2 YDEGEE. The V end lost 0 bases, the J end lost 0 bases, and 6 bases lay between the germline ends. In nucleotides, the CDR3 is TGTGCCAGCAGCTTGGGCAGCATGAACACTGAAGCTTTCTTT. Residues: CASSLGSMNTEAFF.

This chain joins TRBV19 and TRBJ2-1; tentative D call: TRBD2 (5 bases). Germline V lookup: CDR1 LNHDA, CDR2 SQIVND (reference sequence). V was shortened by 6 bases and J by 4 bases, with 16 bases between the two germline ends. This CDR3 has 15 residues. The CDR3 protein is CASRSAGVPYNEQFF. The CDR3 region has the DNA TGTGCCAGTAGATCGGCCGGGGTCCCGTACAATGAGCAGTTCTTC.

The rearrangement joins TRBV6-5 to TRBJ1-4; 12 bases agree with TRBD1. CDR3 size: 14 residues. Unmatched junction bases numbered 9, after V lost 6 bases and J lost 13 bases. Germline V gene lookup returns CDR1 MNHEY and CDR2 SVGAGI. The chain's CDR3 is CASRRDRGRGGLFF. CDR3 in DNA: TGTGCCAGCAGACGGGACAGGGGGCGAGGTGGACTGTTTTTT.

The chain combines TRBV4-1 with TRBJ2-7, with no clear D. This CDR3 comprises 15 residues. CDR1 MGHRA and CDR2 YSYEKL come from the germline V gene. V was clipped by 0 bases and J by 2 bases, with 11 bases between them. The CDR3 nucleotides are TGCGCCAGCAGCCAAGATCCCAGTCCTCCCTACGAGCAGTACTTC. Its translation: CASSQDPSPPYEQYF.

The chain's CDR3 is CASSEDRGVGTEAFF. As DNA, the CDR3 is TGTGCCAGCAGTGAAGACAGGGGTGTTGGCACTGAAGCTTTCTTT. This chain connects TRBV28 to TRBJ1-1; 8 nucleotides align to TRBD1. The CDR3 is 15 amino acids. V lost 5 bases and J lost 4; bases outside the gene matches: 9. CDR1 and CDR2 (germline): MDHEN, SYDVKM.

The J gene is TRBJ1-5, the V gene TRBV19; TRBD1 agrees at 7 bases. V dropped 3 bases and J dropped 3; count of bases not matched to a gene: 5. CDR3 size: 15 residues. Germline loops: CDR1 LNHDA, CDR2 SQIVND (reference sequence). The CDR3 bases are TGTGCCAGTAGTATCGAAACAGGGGTCAATCAGCCCCAGCATTTT. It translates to CASSIETGVNQPQHF. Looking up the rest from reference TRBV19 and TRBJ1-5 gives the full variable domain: DGGITQSPKYLFRKEGQNVTLSCEQNLNHDAMYWYRQDPGQGLRLIYYSQIVNDFQKGDIAEGYSVSREKKESFPLTVTSAQKNPTAFYLCASSIETGVNQPQHFGDGTRLSIL.

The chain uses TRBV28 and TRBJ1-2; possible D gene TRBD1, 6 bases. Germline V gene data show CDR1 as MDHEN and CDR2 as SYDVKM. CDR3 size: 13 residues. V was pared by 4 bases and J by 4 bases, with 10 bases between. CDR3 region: CASSSEGGYGYTF. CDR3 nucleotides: TGTGCCAGCAGTTCCGAGGGGGGCTATGGCTACACCTTC.

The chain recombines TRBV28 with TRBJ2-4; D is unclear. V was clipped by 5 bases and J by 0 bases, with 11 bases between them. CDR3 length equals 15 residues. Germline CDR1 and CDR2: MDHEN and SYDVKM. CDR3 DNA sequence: TGTGCCAGCAGTGGCAGCCTCCTAGCCAAAAACATTCAGTACTTC. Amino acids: CASSGSLLAKNIQYF. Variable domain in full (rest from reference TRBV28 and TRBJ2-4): DVKVTQSSRYLVKRTGEKVFLECVQDMDHENMFWYRQDPGLGLRLIYFSYDVKMKEKGDIPEGYSVSREKKERFSLILESASTNQTSMYLCASSGSLLAKNIQYFGAGTRLSVL.

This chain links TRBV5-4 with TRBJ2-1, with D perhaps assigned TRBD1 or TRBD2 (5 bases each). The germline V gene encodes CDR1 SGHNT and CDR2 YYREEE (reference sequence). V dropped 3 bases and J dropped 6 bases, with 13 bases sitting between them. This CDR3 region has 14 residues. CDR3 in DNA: TGTGCCAGCAGCTCTCCCCGGGGCGGCAATGAGCAGTTCTTC. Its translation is CASSSPRGGNEQFF.

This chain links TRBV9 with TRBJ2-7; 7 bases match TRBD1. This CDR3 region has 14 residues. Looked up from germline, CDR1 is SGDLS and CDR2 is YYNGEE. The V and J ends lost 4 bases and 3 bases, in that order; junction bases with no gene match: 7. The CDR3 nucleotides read TGTGCCAGCAGCTTCCGGGACAGTGGCTACGAGCAGTACTTC. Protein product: CASSFRDSGYEQYF.

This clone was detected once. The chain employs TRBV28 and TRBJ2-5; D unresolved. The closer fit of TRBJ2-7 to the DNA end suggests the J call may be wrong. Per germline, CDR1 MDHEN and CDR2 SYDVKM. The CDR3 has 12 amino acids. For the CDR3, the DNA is TGTGCCAGCAGTTTACCGGCCTACGAGCAGTACTTC. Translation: CASSLPAYEQYF.

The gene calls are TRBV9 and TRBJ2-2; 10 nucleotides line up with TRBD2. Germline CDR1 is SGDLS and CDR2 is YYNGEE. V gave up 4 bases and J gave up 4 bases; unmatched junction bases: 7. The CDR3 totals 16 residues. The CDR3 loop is CASSTQLAGVTGELFF. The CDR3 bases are TGTGCCAGCAGCACCCAGCTAGCGGGGGTCACCGGGGAGCTGTTTTTT.

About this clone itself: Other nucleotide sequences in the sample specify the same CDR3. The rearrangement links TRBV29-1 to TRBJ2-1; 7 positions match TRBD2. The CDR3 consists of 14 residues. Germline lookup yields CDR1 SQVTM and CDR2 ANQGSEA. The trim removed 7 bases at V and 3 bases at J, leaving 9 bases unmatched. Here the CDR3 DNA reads TGCAGCGGGGGGGGAACGGGGGGCTACAATGAGCAGTTCTTC. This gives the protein CSGGGTGGYNEQFF.

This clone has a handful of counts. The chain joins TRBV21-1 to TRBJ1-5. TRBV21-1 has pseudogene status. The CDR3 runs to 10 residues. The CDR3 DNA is TGTGCCAGCAGCACTAAGCCCCAGCATTTT. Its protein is CASSTKPQHF.

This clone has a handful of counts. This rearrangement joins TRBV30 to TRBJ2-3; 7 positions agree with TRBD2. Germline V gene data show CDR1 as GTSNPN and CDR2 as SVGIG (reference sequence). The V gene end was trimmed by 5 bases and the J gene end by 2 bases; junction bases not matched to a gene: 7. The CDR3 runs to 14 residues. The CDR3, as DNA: TGTGCCTGGGCGGGAGCAGGCTCCACAGATACGCAGTATTTT. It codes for CAWAGAGSTDTQYF.

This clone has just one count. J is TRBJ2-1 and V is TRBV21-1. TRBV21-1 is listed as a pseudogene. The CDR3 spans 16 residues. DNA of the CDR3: TGTGCCAGCAGCAAACGACACAGCGTAGGGCCCAATGAGCAGTTCTTC. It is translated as CASSKRHSVGPNEQFF.

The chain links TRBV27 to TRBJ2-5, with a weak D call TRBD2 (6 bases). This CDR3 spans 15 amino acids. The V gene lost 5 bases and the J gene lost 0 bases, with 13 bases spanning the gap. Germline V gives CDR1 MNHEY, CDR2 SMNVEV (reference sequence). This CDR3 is CASSRRGLNQETQYF. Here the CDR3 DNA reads TGTGCCAGCAGTCGGAGGGGCCTAAACCAAGAGACCCAGTACTTC.

CDR3 amino acids: CASSLGSGGYTEAFF. DNA for the CDR3: TGTGCCAGCAGCTTAGGCAGCGGGGGGTACACTGAAGCTTTCTTT. V and J are TRBV7-2 and TRBJ1-1; a weak D match, TRBD1 (5 bases). Germline-derived CDR1 and CDR2 are SGHTA and FQGNSA. The CDR3 totals 15 residues. The ends were cut back, 1 base at V and 3 bases at J, with 12 bases in the middle.

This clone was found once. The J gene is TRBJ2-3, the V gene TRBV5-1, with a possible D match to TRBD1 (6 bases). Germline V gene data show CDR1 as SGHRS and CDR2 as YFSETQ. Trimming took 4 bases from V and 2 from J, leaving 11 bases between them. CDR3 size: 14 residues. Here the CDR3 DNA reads TGCGCCAGCAGCCCCGACAGGCACACAGATACGCAGTATTTT. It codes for CASSPDRHTDTQYF.

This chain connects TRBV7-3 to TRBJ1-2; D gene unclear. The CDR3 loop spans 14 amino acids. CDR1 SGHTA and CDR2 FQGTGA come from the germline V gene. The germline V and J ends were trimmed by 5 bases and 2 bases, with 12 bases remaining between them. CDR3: CASSLGPGNYGYTF. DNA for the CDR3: TGTGCCAGCAGCCTAGGGCCCGGAAACTATGGCTACACCTTC.

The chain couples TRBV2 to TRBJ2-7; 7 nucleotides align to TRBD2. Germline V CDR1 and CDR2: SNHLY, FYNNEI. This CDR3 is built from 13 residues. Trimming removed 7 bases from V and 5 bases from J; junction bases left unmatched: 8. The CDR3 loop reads CASNKGLSDEQYF. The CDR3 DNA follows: TGTGCCAGCAATAAGGGACTAAGCGACGAGCAGTACTTC.